The sequence of this T cell receptor (beta chain) was determined in a study of T-cell memory formation after mild COVID-19. About the study: Each donor largely had its own TCR clusters. General study findings and limits: CD4/CD8 balance characterized clones contracting day 15 to 85, and CD4+ skew characterized later expanders. Mainly in CM and EM were contracting CD4+ clones; CD8+ were in EMRA.

This clonotype has ten or more counts. Its cognate antigen is unknown. TCRdb re-analysed the 5' RACE reads in MiXCR, keeping a single row per CDR3 protein. Of roughly 550,000 distinct CDR3 sequences listed, 20% were seen once; the top ten hold 12%. Trimming stripped 3 bases from V and 3 bases from J, with 16 bases between. CDR1 DFQATT and CDR2 SNEGSKA come from the germline V gene (reference sequence). The length of the CDR3 is 15 residues. The sample comprised PBMCs or a T cell subset sorted from them (not recorded which). This receptor was identified in an adult woman who had mild COVID-19 (a few samples of this study predate the infection). Cell type and time point are not known. J is TRBJ2-3 and V is TRBV20-1, with D perhaps matching TRBD1 (6 bases). The CDR3 nucleotides read TGCAGTGCTAGCCCCTTAACAGGGTTAACAGATACGCAGTATTTT. Encoded protein: CSASPLTGLTDTQYF.